One sample yielded the 20 T cell receptor beta chains listed below, sequenced in a study of T cells after posttransplantation cyclophosphamide. Libraries were prepared by immunoSEQ multiplex PCR; TCRdb keeps only in-frame clonotypes and omits some of them. Of 9,500 to 10,000 clones in the sample, more than 75% are singletons; the top ten hold roughly 29%. Control samples came 1 year after myeloablative marrow transplants with methotrexate plus calcineurin inhibitor. This material consisted of PBMCs, taken after an allogeneic stem cell transplant with a calcineurin inhibitor and methotrexate. The receptors were sampled from a young adult male patient who received an allogeneic stem cell transplant from an unrelated donor, was CMV-positive, and had no GVHD. Part of the T cell pool may stem from the graft donor.

This clone occurred once. V usage is TRBV7-9 and J usage is TRBJ2-5; TRBD1 matches 11 bases. This CDR3 contains 16 residues. Per germline, CDR1 SEHNR and CDR2 FQNEAQ (reference sequence). With 7 bases clipped from V and 5 bases from J, the junction kept 12 bases outside the gene matches. The CDR3 reads CASTPSGTGGGETQYF. CDR3 DNA sequence: TGTGCCAGCACACCCTCCGGGACAGGGGGAGGGGAGACCCAGTACTTC.

This clone was detected a few times. The chain employs TRBV19 and TRBJ2-3; D might be TRBD1 (5 bases). CDR1 and CDR2 (germline): LNHDA, SQIVND (reference sequence). CDR3 size: 14 residues. V lost 8 bases, J lost 0 bases, and 12 bases lay in between. The CDR3 nucleotides read TGTGCCAGTGTGCAGACAGCTAGCACAGATACGCAGTATTTT. It codes for CASVQTASTDTQYF. Full variable domain (remainder filled in from reference TRBV19 and TRBJ2-3): DGGITQSPKYLFRKEGQNVTLSCEQNLNHDAMYWYRQDPGQGLRLIYYSQIVNDFQKGDIAEGYSVSREKKESFPLTVTSAQKNPTAFYLCASVQTASTDTQYFGPGTRLTVL.

This chain joins TRBV7-6 and TRBJ2-2; perhaps TRBD2 as D (6 bases). CDR1 and CDR2 (germline): SGHVS, FNYEAQ. The CDR3 consists of 17 residues. Trimming left V 5 bases short and J 0 bases short, with 16 bases between. The CDR3 sequence is CASSVPRGTANTGELFF. The CDR3 DNA reads TGTGCCAGCAGCGTCCCTCGGGGGACTGCGAACACCGGGGAGCTGTTTTTT.

V usage is TRBV4-3 and J usage is TRBJ2-1; 7 bases match TRBD2. Germline loops: CDR1 LGHNA, CDR2 YSLEER. The CDR3 has 17 amino acids. The V gene end was trimmed by 3 bases and the J gene end by 3 bases; junction bases not matched to a gene: 11. CDR3 in DNA: TGCGCCAGCAGCCAGTCCGAGGCGGGAGTCAACTACAATGAGCAGTTCTTC. It encodes CASSQSEAGVNYNEQFF.

The chain employs TRBV6-1 and TRBJ1-1; D might be TRBD1 (6 bases). Trimming cost V 6 bases and J 1 base, with 9 bases left between them. This CDR3 has 13 amino acids. CDR1 and CDR2 from the germline V gene are MNHNS and SASEGT. CDR3 loop: CASSPRGNTEAFF. The CDR3 DNA sequence: TGTGCCAGCAGCCCCAGGGGGAACACTGAAGCTTTCTTT.

As DNA, the CDR3 is TGTGCCAGCAACATCCGGGACAGGAATCAGCCCCAGCATTTT. It specifies CASNIRDRNQPQHF. The chain uses TRBV19 and TRBJ1-5; 8 bases line up with TRBD1. Per the germline V gene, CDR1 is LNHDA and CDR2 is SQIVND (reference sequence). V lost 9 bases to trimming and J lost 4 bases; unmatched junction nucleotides: 8. CDR3 length equals 14 residues.

The J gene is TRBJ2-7, the V gene TRBV6-5; D remains ambiguous. The CDR3 spans 11 residues. CDR1 is MNHEY, CDR2 SVGAGI, per germline. V was cut by 6 bases and J by 2 bases, with 5 bases left in between. The CDR3 spells CASRLTYEQYF. For the CDR3, the DNA is TGTGCCAGCAGGCTAACCTACGAGCAGTACTTC.

The genes are TRBV6-5 and TRBJ2-7; TRBD1 agrees at 7 bases. From germline, CDR1 is MNHEY and CDR2 SVGAGI. V was pared by 5 bases and J by 5 bases, with 9 bases of the junction left unmatched. The CDR3 contains 14 residues. CDR3: CASSPRQGWNEQYF. Written as DNA, the CDR3 is TGTGCCAGCAGTCCAAGACAGGGTTGGAACGAGCAGTACTTC.

The chain employs TRBV7-2 and TRBJ1-3, with 10 bases lining up with TRBD1. The germline V gene has CDR1 SGHTA and CDR2 FQGNSA. V trimming: 3 bases; J trimming: 2 bases; junction bases outside the gene matches: 4. This CDR3 region has 16 residues. CDR3 nucleotides: TGTGCCAGCAGCTTGGCTGGACAGGGGGCTGGAAACACCATATATTTT. Amino acids: CASSLAGQGAGNTIYF.

The CDR3 is CASSQDGGTSGSKTQYF. CDR3 DNA sequence: TGTGCCAGCAGCCAAGATGGGGGAACTAGCGGGAGTAAGACCCAGTACTTC. The rearrangement links TRBV4-2 to TRBJ2-5; 11 bases are shared with TRBD2. The germline gives CDR1 LGHNA, CDR2 YNFKEQ. This CDR3 comprises 17 residues. V dropped 0 bases and J dropped 6; count of bases not matched to a gene: 9.

The chain employs TRBV2 and TRBJ1-5, with 10 bases that match TRBD1. The germline CDR1 and CDR2 sequences are SNHLY and FYNNEI. The V gene end was trimmed by 5 bases and the J gene end by 6 bases; junction bases not matched to a gene: 7. The CDR3 length is 15 residues. CDR3 region: CASSTGQGVSQPQHF. DNA of the CDR3: TGTGCCAGCAGTACCGGACAGGGGGTGAGTCAGCCCCAGCATTTT.

The genes are TRBV15 and TRBJ2-1; D is possibly TRBD2 (6 bases). Germline loops: CDR1 LNHNV, CDR2 YYDKDF (reference sequence). V was clipped by 5 bases and J by 0 bases, with 23 bases between them. This CDR3 has 19 amino acids. The CDR3: CATSSPEGRGGGSYNEQFF. DNA for the CDR3: TGTGCCACCAGCTCCCCCGAAGGGCGGGGCGGCGGCTCCTACAATGAGCAGTTCTTC.

The chain couples TRBV12-5 to TRBJ1-5; D remains unclear. Trimming removed 6 bases at V and 7 bases at J, with 13 bases between. This CDR3 has 13 amino acids. Per germline, CDR1 LGHNT and CDR2 FRNRAP. CDR3 bases: TGTGCTAGTGGGATAGATCGTAACCAGCCCCAGCATTTT. This encodes CASGIDRNQPQHF.

The chain carries TRBV7-3 and TRBJ2-5, with TRBD2 identical over 12 bases. Germline CDR1 SGHTA, CDR2 FQGTGA. J lost 5 bases, V lost 5 bases, and 3 bases had no gene match. The CDR3 is 14 residues long. CDR3 in amino acids: CASSLTSGGETQYF. The CDR3 DNA reads as TGTGCCAGCAGCCTTACTAGCGGGGGGGAGACCCAGTACTTC.

The rearrangement links TRBV5-1 to TRBJ1-6; D is unresolved. Trimming shortened V by 0 bases and J by 4 bases, and 8 bases separated the two germline ends. The CDR3 extends over 15 amino acids. The germline CDR1 and CDR2 sequences are SGHRS and YFSETQ. CDR3 sequence reads: CASSLEAVYNSPLHF. The CDR3 DNA is TGCGCCAGCAGCTTGGAGGCGGTGTATAATTCACCCCTCCACTTT.

In the case of this clone: Other DNA sequences in this specimen translate into the identical CDR3. The chain uses TRBV6-1 and TRBJ2-1; D is unresolved. V was cut by 3 bases and J by 9 bases, with 12 bases left in between. This CDR3 has 13 amino acids. Germline V lookup: CDR1 MNHNS, CDR2 SASEGT. The CDR3 DNA is TGTGCCAGCAGTGAGGCTCAGATTACTGAGCAGTTCTTC. It translates to CASSEAQITEQFF.

A word on this clone: Other DNA variants within this sample encode the same CDR3. This CDR3 is CASSLFVDLEGGSSYEQYF. In DNA form, the CDR3 reads TGTGCCAGCAGTTTATTCGTTGACCTAGAGGGCGGGAGCTCCTACGAGCAGTACTTC. The J gene is TRBJ2-7, the V gene TRBV28; 7 nucleotides align to TRBD2. The CDR3 has 19 residues. From germline, CDR1 is MDHEN and CDR2 SYDVKM. Trimming removed 1 base from V and 0 bases from J; junction bases left unmatched: 15. Combining the CDR3 with reference TRBV28 and TRBJ2-7 gives the whole variable domain DVKVTQSSRYLVKRTGEKVFLECVQDMDHENMFWYRQDPGLGLRLIYFSYDVKMKEKGDIPEGYSVSREKKERFSLILESASTNQTSMYLCASSLFVDLEGGSSYEQYFGPGTRLTVT.

The chain uses TRBV2 and TRBJ2-1; TRBD2 matches 8 bases. The length of the CDR3 is 18 residues. The V gene end was trimmed by 0 bases and the J gene end by 4 bases; junction bases not matched to a gene: 11. Germline loops: CDR1 SNHLY, CDR2 FYNNEI. The DNA for the CDR3 is TGTGCCAGCAGTGAAGCCCTAGCGGGCTTACAGGTTTACAATGAGCAGTTCTTC. Encoded protein: CASSEALAGLQVYNEQFF.

The V call is TRBV7-3, the J call TRBJ2-1; TRBD1 aligns across 7 bases. The length of the CDR3 is 15 residues. V gave up 4 bases and J gave up 10 bases; unmatched junction bases: 13. Germline V CDR1 and CDR2: SGHTA, FQGTGA. Here the CDR3 reads CASSSAGGSFKEQFF. In nucleotides, the CDR3 is TGTGCCAGCAGCTCCGCAGGGGGTTCGTTCAAGGAGCAGTTCTTC.

The chain uses TRBV5-1 and TRBJ2-3; perhaps TRBD1 as D (6 bases). From germline, CDR1 is SGHRS and CDR2 YFSETQ. Between the trimmed V and J ends, which lost 0 bases and 4 bases, there was a span of 12 bases. CDR3 length equals 15 residues. The CDR3 region is CASSLAPGDADTQYF. In DNA, the CDR3 is TGCGCCAGCAGCTTGGCCCCAGGGGACGCAGATACGCAGTATTTT. The full variable domain, with the rest looked up from reference TRBV5-1 and TRBJ2-3, is KAGVTQTPRYLIKTRGQQVTLSCSPISGHRSVSWYQQTPGQGLQFLFEYFSETQRNKGNFPGRFSGRQFSNSRSEMNVSTLELGDSALYLCASSLAPGDADTQYFGPGTRLTVL.